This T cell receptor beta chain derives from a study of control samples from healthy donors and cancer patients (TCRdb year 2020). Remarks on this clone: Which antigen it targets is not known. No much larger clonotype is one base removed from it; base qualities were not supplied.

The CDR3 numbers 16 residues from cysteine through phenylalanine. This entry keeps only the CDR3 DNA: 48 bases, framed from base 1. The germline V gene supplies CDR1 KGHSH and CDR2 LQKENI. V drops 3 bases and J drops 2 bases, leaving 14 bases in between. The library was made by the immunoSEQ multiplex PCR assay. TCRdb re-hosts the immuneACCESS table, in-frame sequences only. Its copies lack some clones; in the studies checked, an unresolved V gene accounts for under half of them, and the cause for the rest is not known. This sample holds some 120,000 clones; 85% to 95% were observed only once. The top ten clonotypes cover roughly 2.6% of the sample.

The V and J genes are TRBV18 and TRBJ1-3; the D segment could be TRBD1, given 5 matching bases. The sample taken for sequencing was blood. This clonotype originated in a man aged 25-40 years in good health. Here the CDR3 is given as CASSPTANLAGNTIYF. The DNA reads TGTGCCAGCTCACCGACAGCGAATCTCGCTGGAAACACCATATATTTT.